This T cell receptor beta chain was found in a study of blood T cell repertoires in COVID-19. Study as a whole: COVID-19 samples collected from the United States, Italy and Spain covered acute and convalescent phases. T cells, B-cell-depleted T cells, or PBMCs supplied cDNA or gDNA.

The CDR3 extends over 15 amino acids. Germline V gives CDR1 SEHNR, CDR2 FQNEAQ (reference sequence). J was trimmed by 5 bases and V by 5 bases; bases with no gene match: 10. Authors' processing steps: Using reference gene primer amplification, nucleated cell counts were estimated. Here immunoSEQ multiplex PCR was the method, and the copy in TCRdb shows in-frame clones only, minus some. V, J and clone size were drawn from that table, and D and trimming were deduced from the DNA. The profile shows 65,000 to 80,000 clones, more than 70% of them singletons. Sequencing was carried out using peripheral blood. The receptor was isolated from an older man with active or convalescent COVID-19. The rearrangement links TRBV7-9 to TRBJ1-2, with 8 bases identical to TRBD1. The CDR3 DNA reads as TGTGCCAGCAGCCGCGGACAGGGAGGGGGGTATGGCTACACCTTC. It is translated as CASSRGQGGGYGYTF.